These 8 T cell receptor beta chains share one sample of origin, sequenced in a study of shared clonotypes between healthy human individuals. Assay used: immunoSEQ multiplex PCR; TCRdb lists only in-frame clones, some missing. The sample yields over 950,000 clones, about 72% seen once. The sequenced material came from memory CD4+ T cells from PBMCs. Noted subset: CD45RA-negative fraction. These TCRs come from a man between 18 and 29 years old in good health. Some clones in this sample may be carry-over from other donors' samples.

This clone was counted only a few times. The chain is built from TRBV5-1 and TRBJ1-2; D call uncertain. Germline CDR1 is SGHRS and CDR2 is YFSETQ. The CDR3 contains 12 residues. Trimming removed 4 bases at V and 6 bases at J, with 10 bases between. CDR3: CASSAGSDGYTF. For the CDR3, the DNA is TGCGCCAGCAGCGCCGGTTCGGATGGCTACACCTTC.

The chain links TRBV28 to TRBJ1-5, with unresolved D. CDR3 length equals 11 residues. Germline V gives CDR1 MDHEN, CDR2 SYDVKM. The V end was cut by 10 bases, the J end by 11 bases, with 15 bases between. CDR3 amino acids: CATHSQGAQHF. CDR3 nucleotides: TGTGCCACCCACTCCCAAGGAGCCCAGCATTTT.

This clone was seen a single time. The rearrangement joins TRBV5-4 to TRBJ2-2; 13 nucleotides line up with TRBD2. V shed 4 bases and J 6 bases; nucleotides not matched to a gene: 9. Germline loops: CDR1 SGHNT, CDR2 YYREEE (reference sequence). The CDR3 sequence is 17 residues long. CDR3: CASSGSTSGRASGELFF. In nucleotides, the CDR3 is TGTGCCAGCAGCGGATCCACTAGCGGGAGGGCCTCCGGGGAGCTGTTTTTT.

The chain links TRBV11-2 to TRBJ2-1; D possibly matches TRBD1 or TRBD2 (7 bases each). The germline V gene has CDR1 SGHAT and CDR2 FQNNGV. Trimming shortened V by 5 bases and J by 4 bases, and 21 bases separated the two germline ends. The length of the CDR3 is 17 residues. CDR3 bases: TGTGCCAGCAGCCGCAGGGGGGGTAGCGGAGAATACAATGAGCAGTTCTTC. Encoded protein: CASSRRGGSGEYNEQFF. Based on the CDR3 plus reference TRBV11-2 and TRBJ2-1, the full variable domain is EAGVAQSPRYKIIEKRQSVAFWCNPISGHATLYWYQQILGQGPKLLIQFQNNGVVDDSQLPKDRFSAERLKGVDSTLKIQPAKLEDSAVYLCASSRRGGSGEYNEQFFGPGTRLTVL.

The V call is TRBV5-1, the J call TRBJ1-3; no reliable D call. Trimming stripped 5 bases from V and 3 bases from J, with 9 bases between. CDR3 length equals 13 residues. Germline values: CDR1 SGHRS, CDR2 YFSETQ. CDR3 region: CASRSMGGNTIYF. CDR3 DNA: TGCGCCAGCAGATCCATGGGTGGAAACACCATATATTTT.

As regards this clone: The sample carries other DNA sequences with the same CDR3. The CDR3 is CASSLQGLTDTQYF. The CDR3 bases are TGCGCCAGCAGCTTACAGGGACTCACAGATACGCAGTATTTT. V gene TRBV5-1 combines with J gene TRBJ2-3; D is tentatively TRBD1 or TRBD2 (6 bases each). CDR1 SGHRS and CDR2 YFSETQ come from the germline V gene. The CDR3 spans 14 residues. Trimming cost V 2 bases and J 2 bases, with 9 bases left between them.

The V call is TRBV6-6, the J call TRBJ2-2, with 7 bases identical to TRBD2. Looked up from germline, CDR1 is MNHNY and CDR2 is SVGAGI (reference sequence). The J segment lost 4 bases and the V segment lost 5 bases, leaving 10 bases of the junction unmatched. This CDR3 has 16 residues. DNA for the CDR3: TGTGCCAGCAGTACCCCAGACGGGGGGAGCACCGGGGAGCTGTTTTTT. Amino acid sequence: CASSTPDGGSTGELFF.

The rearrangement uses TRBV29-1 and TRBJ2-3; 12 bases map to TRBD2. V was pared by 7 bases and J by 0 bases, with 2 bases of the junction left unmatched. This CDR3 has 14 residues. Germline V CDR1 and CDR2: SQVTM, ANQGSEA. The CDR3 spells CSGTSGTSTDTQYF. In DNA, the CDR3 is TGCAGCGGGACTAGCGGGACTAGCACAGATACGCAGTATTTT.